The text below deals with one T cell receptor (beta chain). The antigen is not known. J was trimmed by 2 bases and V by 0 bases; bases with no gene match: 0. The CDR3 totals 15 residues. The germline V gene encodes CDR1 SGHNT and CDR2 YYREEE (reference sequence). The record originates from a study of radiation and T cells in renal cell carcinoma. Whole-study findings and limits: Top tumor clonotypes rose in blood 2 weeks post-radiation, then contracted.

As to time point: blood 2 weeks post-SBRT. The treatment was: 15 Gy SBRT to primary tumor, nephrectomy 4 weeks later. Radiation-treated patients gave blood at baseline, week 2 and week 4. Repertoires were generated with immunoSEQ multiplex PCR, while TCRdb's copy carries only in-frame clones and drops some. In the table there are more than 95,000 clones, over 75% of which are singletons. The chain links TRBV5-4 to TRBJ1-3, with 9 bases fitting TRBD1. Sequenced here: blood, sampled from a patient whose treatment included radiotherapy and nephrectomy. The sequence came from a man aged 50-59 years with renal cell carcinoma. The CDR3 loop is CASSLGDRAGNTIYF. The CDR3 DNA sequence: TGTGCCAGCAGCTTGGGGGACAGGGCTGGAAACACCATATATTTT.